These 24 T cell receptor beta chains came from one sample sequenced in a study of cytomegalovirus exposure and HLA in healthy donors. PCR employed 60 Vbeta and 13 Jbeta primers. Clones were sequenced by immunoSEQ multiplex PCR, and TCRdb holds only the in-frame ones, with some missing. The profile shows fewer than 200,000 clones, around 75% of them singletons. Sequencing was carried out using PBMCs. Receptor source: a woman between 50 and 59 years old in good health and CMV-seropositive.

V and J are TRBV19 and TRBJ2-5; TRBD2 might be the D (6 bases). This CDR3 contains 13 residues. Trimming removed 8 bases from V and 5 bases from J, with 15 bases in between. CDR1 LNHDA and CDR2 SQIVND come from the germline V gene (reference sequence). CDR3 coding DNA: TGTGCCAGTTCCCCCGGGGGTTGGGAGACCCAGTACTTC. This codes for CASSPGGWETQYF.

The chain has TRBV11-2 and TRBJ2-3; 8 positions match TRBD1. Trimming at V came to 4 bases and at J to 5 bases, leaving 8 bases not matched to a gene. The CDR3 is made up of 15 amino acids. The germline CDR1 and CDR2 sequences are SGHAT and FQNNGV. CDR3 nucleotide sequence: TGTGCCAGCAGCTCTCAGGGGGCTACGGGAGATACGCAGTATTTT. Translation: CASSSQGATGDTQYF.

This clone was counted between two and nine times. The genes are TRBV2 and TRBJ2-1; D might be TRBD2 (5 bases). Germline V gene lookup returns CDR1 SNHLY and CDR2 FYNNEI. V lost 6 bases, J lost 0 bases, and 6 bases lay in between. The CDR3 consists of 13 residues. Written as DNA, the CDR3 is TGTGCCAGCAGGGAGGACTCCTACAATGAGCAGTTCTTC. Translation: CASREDSYNEQFF.

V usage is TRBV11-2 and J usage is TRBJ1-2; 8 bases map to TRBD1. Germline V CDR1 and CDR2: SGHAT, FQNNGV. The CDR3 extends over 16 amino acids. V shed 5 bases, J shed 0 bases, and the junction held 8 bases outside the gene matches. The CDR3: CASSRPGTGANYGYTF. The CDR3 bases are TGTGCCAGCAGCCGACCCGGGACAGGAGCTAACTATGGCTACACCTTC. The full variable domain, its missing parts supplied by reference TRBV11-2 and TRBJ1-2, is EAGVAQSPRYKIIEKRQSVAFWCNPISGHATLYWYQQILGQGPKLLIQFQNNGVVDDSQLPKDRFSAERLKGVDSTLKIQPAKLEDSAVYLCASSRPGTGANYGYTFGSGTRLTVV.

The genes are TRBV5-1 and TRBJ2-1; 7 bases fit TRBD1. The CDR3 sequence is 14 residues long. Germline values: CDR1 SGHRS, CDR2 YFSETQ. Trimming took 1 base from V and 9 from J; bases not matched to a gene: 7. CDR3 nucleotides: TGCGCCAGCAGCTTGAGACAGGGTCCCGGTGAGCAGTTCTTC. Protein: CASSLRQGPGEQFF.

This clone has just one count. The CDR3 reads CASSLQGDSLNGYTF. CDR3 in DNA: TGTGCCAGCAGCTTACAGGGGGACAGTCTAAATGGCTACACCTTC. The chain is built from TRBV7-9 and TRBJ1-2; 7 bases fit TRBD1. V lost 2 bases, J lost 6 bases, and 9 bases stayed unmatched. Germline assignment: CDR1 SEHNR and CDR2 FQNEAQ (reference sequence). This CDR3 region has 15 residues.

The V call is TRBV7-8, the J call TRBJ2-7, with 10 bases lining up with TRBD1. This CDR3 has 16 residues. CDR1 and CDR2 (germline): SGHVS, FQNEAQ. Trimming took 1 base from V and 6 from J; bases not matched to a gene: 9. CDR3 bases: TGTGCCAGCAGCTTAGGGTGGGGGACAGGGGATCGCGAGCAGTACTTC. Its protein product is CASSLGWGTGDREQYF.

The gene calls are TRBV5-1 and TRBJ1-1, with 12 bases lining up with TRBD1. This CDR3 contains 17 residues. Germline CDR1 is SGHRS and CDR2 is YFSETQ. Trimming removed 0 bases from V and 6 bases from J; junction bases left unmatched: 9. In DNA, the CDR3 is TGCGCCAGCAGCTTGGGCCCCCGGGACAGGGGGCTAGCTGAAGCTTTCTTT. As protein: CASSLGPRDRGLAEAFF. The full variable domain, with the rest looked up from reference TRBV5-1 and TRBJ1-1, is KAGVTQTPRYLIKTRGQQVTLSCSPISGHRSVSWYQQTPGQGLQFLFEYFSETQRNKGNFPGRFSGRQFSNSRSEMNVSTLELGDSALYLCASSLGPRDRGLAEAFFGQGTRLTVV.

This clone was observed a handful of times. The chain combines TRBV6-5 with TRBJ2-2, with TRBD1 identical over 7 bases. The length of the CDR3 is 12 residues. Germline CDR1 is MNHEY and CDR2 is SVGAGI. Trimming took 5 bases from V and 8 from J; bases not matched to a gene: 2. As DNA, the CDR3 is TGTGCCAGCAGTACAGGGGCAGGGGAGCTGTTTTTT. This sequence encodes CASSTGAGELFF.

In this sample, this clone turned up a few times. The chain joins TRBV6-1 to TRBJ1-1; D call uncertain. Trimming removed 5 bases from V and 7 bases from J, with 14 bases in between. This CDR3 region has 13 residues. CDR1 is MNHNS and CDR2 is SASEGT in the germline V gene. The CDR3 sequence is CASSQKRASEAFF. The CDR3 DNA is TGTGCCAGCAGTCAAAAGCGGGCCAGTGAAGCTTTCTTT.

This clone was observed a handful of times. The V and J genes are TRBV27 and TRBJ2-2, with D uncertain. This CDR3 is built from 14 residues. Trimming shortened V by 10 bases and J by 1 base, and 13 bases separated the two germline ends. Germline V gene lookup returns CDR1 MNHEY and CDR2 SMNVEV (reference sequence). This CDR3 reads CATTASGNTGELFF. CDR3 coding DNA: TGTGCCACCACCGCTTCCGGGAACACCGGGGAGCTGTTTTTT.

This chain's CDR3 is CASSAGTGARETQYF. The CDR3 DNA reads as TGTGCCAGCAGCGCCGGGACAGGGGCGCGAGAGACCCAGTACTTC. This sequence joins TRBV7-6 and TRBJ2-5; 10 bases fit TRBD1. J was trimmed by 4 bases and V by 5 bases; bases with no gene match: 7. Germline CDR1 and CDR2: SGHVS and FNYEAQ. This CDR3 spans 15 amino acids. Complete variable domain (other parts from reference TRBV7-6 and TRBJ2-5): GAGVSQSPRYKVTKRGQDVALRCDPISGHVSLYWYRQALGQGPEFLTYFNYEAQQDKSGLPNDRFSAERPEGSISTLTIQRTEQRDSAMYRCASSAGTGARETQYFGPGTRLLVL.

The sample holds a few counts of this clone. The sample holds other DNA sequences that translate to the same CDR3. CDR3 sequence (DNA): TGCGCCAGCAGCTTGGGGGACAGGTACAATGAGCAGTTCTTC. The encoded protein is CASSLGDRYNEQFF. The gene calls are TRBV5-1 and TRBJ2-1; 8 nucleotides agree with TRBD1. The junction had 0 bases not matched to a gene; V was cut back by 0 bases and J by 4 bases. This CDR3 spans 14 amino acids. Per germline, CDR1 SGHRS and CDR2 YFSETQ.

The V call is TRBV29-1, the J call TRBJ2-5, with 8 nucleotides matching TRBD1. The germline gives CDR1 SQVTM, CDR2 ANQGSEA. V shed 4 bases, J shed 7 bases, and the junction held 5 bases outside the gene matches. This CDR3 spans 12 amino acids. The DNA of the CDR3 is TGCAGCGTTGCCGACAGGGGACGGACCCAGTACTTC. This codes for CSVADRGRTQYF.

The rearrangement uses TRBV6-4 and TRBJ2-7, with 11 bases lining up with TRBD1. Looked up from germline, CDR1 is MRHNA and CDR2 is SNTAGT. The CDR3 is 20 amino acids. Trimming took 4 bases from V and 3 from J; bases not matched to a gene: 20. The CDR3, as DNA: TGTGCCAGCAGTGTAAGACTGTGGGGACAGGGGGAGGGGTATGGCTACGAGCAGTACTTC. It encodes CASSVRLWGQGEGYGYEQYF.

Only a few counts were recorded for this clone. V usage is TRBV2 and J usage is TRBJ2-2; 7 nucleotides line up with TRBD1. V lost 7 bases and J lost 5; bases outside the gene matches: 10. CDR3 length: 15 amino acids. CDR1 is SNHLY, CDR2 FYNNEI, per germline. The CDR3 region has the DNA TGTGCCAGCAAGGGTAGGGGGCCGACGACCGGGGAGCTGTTTTTT. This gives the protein CASKGRGPTTGELFF.

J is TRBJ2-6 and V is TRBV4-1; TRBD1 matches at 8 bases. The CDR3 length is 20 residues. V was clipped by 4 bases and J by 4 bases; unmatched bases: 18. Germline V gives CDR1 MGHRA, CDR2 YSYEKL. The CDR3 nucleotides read TGCGCCAGCAGCCCTTCAGGTGGGACAGGTGACCTACCCGGGGCCAACGTCCTGACTTTC. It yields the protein CASSPSGGTGDLPGANVLTF.

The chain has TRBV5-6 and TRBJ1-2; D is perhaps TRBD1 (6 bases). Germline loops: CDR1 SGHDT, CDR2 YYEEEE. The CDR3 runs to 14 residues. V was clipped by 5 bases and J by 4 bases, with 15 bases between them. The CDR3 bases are TGTGCCAGCAGGGCGGGGGGCATAGCCTATGGCTACACCTTC. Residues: CASRAGGIAYGYTF.

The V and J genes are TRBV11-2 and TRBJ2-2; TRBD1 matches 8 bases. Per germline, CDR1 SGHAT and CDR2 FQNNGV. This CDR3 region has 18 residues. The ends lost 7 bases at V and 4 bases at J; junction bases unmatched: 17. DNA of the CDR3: TGTGCCAGCAATAAACTTCGGGGCAGGGGGCTTGTCACCGGGGAGCTGTTTTTT. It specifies CASNKLRGRGLVTGELFF. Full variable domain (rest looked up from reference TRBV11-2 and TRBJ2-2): EAGVAQSPRYKIIEKRQSVAFWCNPISGHATLYWYQQILGQGPKLLIQFQNNGVVDDSQLPKDRFSAERLKGVDSTLKIQPAKLEDSAVYLCASNKLRGRGLVTGELFFGEGSRLTVL.

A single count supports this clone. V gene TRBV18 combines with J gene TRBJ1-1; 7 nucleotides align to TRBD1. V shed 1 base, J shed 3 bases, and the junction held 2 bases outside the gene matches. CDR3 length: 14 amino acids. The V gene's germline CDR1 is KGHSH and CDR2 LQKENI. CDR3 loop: CASSPQGTDTEAFF. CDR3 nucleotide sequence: TGTGCCAGCTCACCACAGGGGACAGACACTGAAGCTTTCTTT.

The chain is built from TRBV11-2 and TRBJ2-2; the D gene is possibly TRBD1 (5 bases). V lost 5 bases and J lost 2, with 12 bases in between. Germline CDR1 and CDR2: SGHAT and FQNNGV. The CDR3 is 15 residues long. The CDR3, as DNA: TGTGCCAGCAGCCTAGGACACGTAAACACCGGGGAGCTGTTTTTT. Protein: CASSLGHVNTGELFF.

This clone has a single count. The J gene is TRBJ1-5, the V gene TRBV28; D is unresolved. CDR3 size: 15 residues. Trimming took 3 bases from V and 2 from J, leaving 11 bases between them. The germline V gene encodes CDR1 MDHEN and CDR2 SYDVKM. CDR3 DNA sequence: TGTGCCAGCAGTTTGACTTCCGGGGGCAATCAGCCCCAGCATTTT. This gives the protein CASSLTSGGNQPQHF.

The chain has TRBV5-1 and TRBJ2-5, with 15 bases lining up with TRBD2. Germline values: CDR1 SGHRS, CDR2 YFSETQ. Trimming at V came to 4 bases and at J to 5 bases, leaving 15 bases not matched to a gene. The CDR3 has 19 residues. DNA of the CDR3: TGCGCCAGCAGCACCCTGGGGACTAGCGGGGGGATGAGCGGTGAGACCCAGTACTTC. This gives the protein CASSTLGTSGGMSGETQYF. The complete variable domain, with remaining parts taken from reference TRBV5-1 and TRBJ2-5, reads KAGVTQTPRYLIKTRGQQVTLSCSPISGHRSVSWYQQTPGQGLQFLFEYFSETQRNKGNFPGRFSGRQFSNSRSEMNVSTLELGDSALYLCASSTLGTSGGMSGETQYFGPGTRLLVL.

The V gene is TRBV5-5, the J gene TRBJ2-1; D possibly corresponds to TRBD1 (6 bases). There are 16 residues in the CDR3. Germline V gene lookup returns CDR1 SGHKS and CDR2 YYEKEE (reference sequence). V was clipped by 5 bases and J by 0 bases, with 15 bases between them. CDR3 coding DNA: TGTGCCAGCAGGAAAGGACAGCCTAGCTCCTACAATGAGCAGTTCTTC. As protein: CASRKGQPSSYNEQFF.